Shown below are 9 T cell receptor beta chains from a single sample sequenced in a study of immune evolution from preneoplasia to lung adenocarcinoma. Profiling relied on immunoSEQ multiplex PCR, and the TCRdb table lists in-frame clones only, not all of them. The sample records some 5,600 clones, about 70% being singletons. The sample consisted of FFPE lung adenocarcinoma in situ tissue. These receptors were collected from a person aged 55-80 years with lung adenocarcinoma.

V usage is TRBV6-5 and J usage is TRBJ2-5; D gene unclear. The CDR3 is 12 residues long. V was shortened by 6 bases and J by 1 base, with 6 bases between the two germline ends. Germline V lookup: CDR1 MNHEY, CDR2 SVGAGI. The DNA of the CDR3 is TGTGCCAGCAGCCGACCCCAAGAGACCCAGTACTTC. Translating it yields CASSRPQETQYF.

This chain joins TRBV10-1 and TRBJ2-5; 8 positions match TRBD1. The CDR3 is made up of 15 amino acids. The ends lost 0 bases at V and 5 bases at J; junction bases unmatched: 5. In germline, CDR1 is WNHNN, CDR2 SYGVQD (reference sequence). Written as DNA, the CDR3 is TGCGCCAGCAGTGAGTCGGGACAGGACTGGGAGACCCAGTACTTC. Translated, it gives CASSESGQDWETQYF.

The chain couples TRBV4-3 to TRBJ2-1; D remains unclear. With 0 bases removed from V and 8 bases from J, the gap between germline ends came to 8 bases. CDR1 LGHNA and CDR2 YSLEER come from the germline V gene. This CDR3 has 13 amino acids. The CDR3 sequence: CASSQEGDHEQFF. CDR3 in DNA: TGCGCCAGCAGCCAAGAAGGAGATCATGAGCAGTTCTTC.

The gene calls are TRBV6-5 and TRBJ1-1, with TRBD1 as a possible D gene (6 bases). V lost 7 bases and J lost 1, with 16 bases in between. The length of the CDR3 is 15 residues. Germline lookup yields CDR1 MNHEY and CDR2 SVGAGI. Here the CDR3 reads CASNYTGTSNTEAFF. CDR3 coding DNA: TGTGCCAGCAATTATACCGGGACATCGAACACTGAAGCTTTCTTT.

The V and J genes are TRBV4-2 and TRBJ1-4, with a possible D match to TRBD1 (5 bases). The V end was cut by 7 bases, the J end by 5 bases, with 17 bases between. This CDR3 has 15 residues. The germline V gene has CDR1 LGHNA and CDR2 YNFKEQ. CDR3: CASNPWGGSNEKLFF. In DNA, the CDR3 is TGTGCCAGCAACCCCTGGGGGGGTTCAAATGAAAAACTGTTTTTT.

The chain couples TRBV27 to TRBJ2-7, with no clear D. There are 14 residues in the CDR3. From germline, CDR1 is MNHEY and CDR2 SMNVEV (reference sequence). Trimming shortened V by 2 bases and J by 4 bases, and 12 bases separated the two germline ends. CDR3 loop: CASSLRQVSYEQYF. The CDR3 nucleotides read TGTGCCAGCAGTTTACGGCAGGTTTCGTACGAGCAGTACTTC.

CDR3 in amino acids: CASTKSGVGYGYTF. CDR3 nucleotides: TGTGCCAGTACCAAGTCGGGGGTAGGGTATGGCTACACCTTC. The chain uses TRBV19 and TRBJ1-2; D might be TRBD1 (5 bases). Trimming shortened V by 7 bases and J by 5 bases, and 17 bases separated the two germline ends. CDR1 is LNHDA, CDR2 SQIVND, per germline (reference sequence). The CDR3 sequence is 14 residues long.

The V and J genes are TRBV7-6 and TRBJ1-1; D gene ambiguous. Germline-derived CDR1 and CDR2 are SGHVS and FNYEAQ. V lost 1 base to trimming and J lost 2 bases, with 8 bases between them. The CDR3 loop spans 14 amino acids. The CDR3 region is CASSLDRTNTEAFF. CDR3 bases: TGTGCCAGCAGCTTAGACAGAACCAACACTGAAGCTTTCTTT.

The chain combines TRBV5-1 with TRBJ2-5, with 7 bases matching TRBD1. V shed 8 bases, J shed 5 bases, and the junction held 9 bases outside the gene matches. From germline, CDR1 is SGHRS and CDR2 YFSETQ. The CDR3 has 13 amino acids. The CDR3: CASSPTGEETQYF. CDR3 bases: TGCGCCAGTAGCCCCACAGGGGAGGAGACCCAGTACTTC.